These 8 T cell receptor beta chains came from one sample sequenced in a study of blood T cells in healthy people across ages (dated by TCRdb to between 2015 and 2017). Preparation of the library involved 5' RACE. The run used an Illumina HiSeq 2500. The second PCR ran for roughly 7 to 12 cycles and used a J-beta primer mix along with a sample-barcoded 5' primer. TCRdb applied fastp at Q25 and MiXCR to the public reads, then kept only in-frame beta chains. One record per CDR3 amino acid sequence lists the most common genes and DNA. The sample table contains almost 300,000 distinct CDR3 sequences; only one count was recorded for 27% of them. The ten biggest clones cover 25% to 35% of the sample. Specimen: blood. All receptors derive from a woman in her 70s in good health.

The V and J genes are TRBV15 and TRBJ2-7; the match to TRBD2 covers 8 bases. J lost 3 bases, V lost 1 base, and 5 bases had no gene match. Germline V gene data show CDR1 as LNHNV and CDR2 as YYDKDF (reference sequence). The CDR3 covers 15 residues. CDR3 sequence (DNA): TGTGCCACCAGCAGAGGTGTTAGCGGGAACTACGAGCAGTACTTC. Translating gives CATSRGVSGNYEQYF.

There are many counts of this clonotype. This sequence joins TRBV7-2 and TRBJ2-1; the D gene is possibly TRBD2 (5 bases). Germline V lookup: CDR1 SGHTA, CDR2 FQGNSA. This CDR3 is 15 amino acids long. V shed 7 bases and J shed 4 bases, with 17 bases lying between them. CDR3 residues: CASTDWERLYNEQFF. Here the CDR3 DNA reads TGTGCCAGCACGGACTGGGAGCGACTTTACAATGAGCAGTTCTTC.

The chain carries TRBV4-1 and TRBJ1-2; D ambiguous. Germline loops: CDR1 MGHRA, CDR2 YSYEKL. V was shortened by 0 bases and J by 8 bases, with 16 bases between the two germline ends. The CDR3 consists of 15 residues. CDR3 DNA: TGCGCCAGCAGCCAAGATCAGTACGGTGTTTTAGGCTACACCTTC. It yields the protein CASSQDQYGVLGYTF.

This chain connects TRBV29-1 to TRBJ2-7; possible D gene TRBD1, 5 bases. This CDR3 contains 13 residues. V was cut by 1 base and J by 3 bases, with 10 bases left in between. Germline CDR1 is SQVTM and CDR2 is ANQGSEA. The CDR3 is CSVEAGRDYEQYF. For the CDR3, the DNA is TGCAGCGTTGAAGCTGGCAGGGACTACGAGCAGTACTTC.

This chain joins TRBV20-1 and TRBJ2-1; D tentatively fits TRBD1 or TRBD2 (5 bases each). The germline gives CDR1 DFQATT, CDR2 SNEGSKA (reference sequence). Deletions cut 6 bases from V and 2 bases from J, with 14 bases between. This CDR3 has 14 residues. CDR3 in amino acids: CSAGDAITYNEQFF. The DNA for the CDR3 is TGCAGTGCCGGGGACGCCATTACCTACAATGAGCAGTTCTTC.

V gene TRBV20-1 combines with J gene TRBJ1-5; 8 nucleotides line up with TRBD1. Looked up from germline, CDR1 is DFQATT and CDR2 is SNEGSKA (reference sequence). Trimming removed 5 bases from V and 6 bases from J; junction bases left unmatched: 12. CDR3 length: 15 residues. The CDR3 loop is CSAATSAGGPQPQHF. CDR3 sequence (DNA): TGCAGTGCTGCCACCTCGGCAGGGGGCCCTCAGCCCCAGCATTTT.

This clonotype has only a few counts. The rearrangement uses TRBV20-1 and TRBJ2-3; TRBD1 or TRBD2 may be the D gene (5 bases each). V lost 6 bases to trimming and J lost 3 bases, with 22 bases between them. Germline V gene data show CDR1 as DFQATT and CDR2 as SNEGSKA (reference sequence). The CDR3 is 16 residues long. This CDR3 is CSAETSERGRTDTQYF. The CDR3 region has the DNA TGCAGTGCCGAGACCAGCGAGAGGGGACGGACAGATACGCAGTATTTT.

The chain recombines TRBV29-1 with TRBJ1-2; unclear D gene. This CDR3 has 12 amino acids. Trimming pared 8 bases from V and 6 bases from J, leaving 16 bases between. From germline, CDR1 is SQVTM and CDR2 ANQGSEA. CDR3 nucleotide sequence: TGCAGCTCCCCCGCTGGACGCAATGGCTACACCTTC. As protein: CSSPAGRNGYTF.